This T cell receptor (beta chain) was obtained from a study of blood T cell repertoires in COVID-19. Turning to the study itself: COVID-19 samples from acute and convalescent phases originated in the United States, Italy and Spain. Nucleic acid was either cDNA or gDNA, and it came from T cells, B-cell-depleted T cells, or PBMCs.

The authors' processing: Amplification of reference gene primers provided the estimated nucleated cell counts. Profiled with immunoSEQ multiplex PCR; TCRdb holds only in-frame clones, not every one. That table furnishes V, J and clone size, whereas the DNA furnished D and trimming. The repertoire consists of roughly 320,000 clones, with around 87% occurring once and the leading ten covering 1% to 1.5%. The V end lost 5 bases, the J end lost 3 bases, and 14 bases lay between the germline ends. CDR3 length: 14 amino acids. The germline CDR1 and CDR2 sequences are SGHTA and FQGNSA. The rearrangement links TRBV7-2 to TRBJ2-7; D is undetermined. The sequenced sample was peripheral blood. This sequence originates from a man between 65 and 80 years old with acute or convalescent COVID-19. CDR3 residues: CASSRLAVLYEQYF. The CDR3 DNA is TGTGCCAGCAGCCGCTTGGCAGTCCTCTACGAGCAGTACTTC.